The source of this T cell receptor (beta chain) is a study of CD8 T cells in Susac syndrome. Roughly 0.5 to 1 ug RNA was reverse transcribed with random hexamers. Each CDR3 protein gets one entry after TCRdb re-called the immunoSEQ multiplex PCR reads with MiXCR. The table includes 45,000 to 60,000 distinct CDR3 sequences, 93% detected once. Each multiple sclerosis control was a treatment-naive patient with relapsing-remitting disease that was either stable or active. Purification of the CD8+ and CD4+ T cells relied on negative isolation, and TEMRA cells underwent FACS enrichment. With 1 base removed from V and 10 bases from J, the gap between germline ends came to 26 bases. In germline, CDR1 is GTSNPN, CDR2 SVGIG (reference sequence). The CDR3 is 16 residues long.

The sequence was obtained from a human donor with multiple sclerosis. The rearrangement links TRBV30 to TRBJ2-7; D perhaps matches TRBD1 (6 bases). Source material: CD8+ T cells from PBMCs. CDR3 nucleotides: TGTGCCTGGAGTGCCTGGACAGTCCCGTCCGCTGGCGATCAGTACTTC. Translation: CAWSAWTVPSAGDQYF.